This T cell receptor (beta chain) was sequenced for a study of technical replicates of blood from a handful of donors. Libraries were prepared by immunoSEQ multiplex PCR; TCRdb keeps only in-frame clonotypes and omits some of them. This table holds about 70,000 clones, just under 97% found once. V dropped 3 bases and J dropped 2 bases, with 14 bases sitting between them. This CDR3 has 15 residues. Per the germline V gene, CDR1 is MNHNS and CDR2 is SASEGT. The genes are TRBV6-1 and TRBJ2-7; possible D gene TRBD1, 8 bases. The sequence was collected from a human donor in good health. Sequencing was performed on T cells isolated from PBMCs. The CDR3 loop reads CASSDWTGRAYEQYF. CDR3 sequence (DNA): TGTGCCAGCAGTGACTGGACAGGGAGGGCCTACGAGCAGTACTTC.